These 32 T cell receptor beta chains share one sample of origin, sequenced in a study of low-dose radiotherapy and immunotherapy resistance in tumors. cDNA synthesis used a TRAV/TRBV-specific primer set for both chains. TCRs were amplified for 15 to 25 PCR cycles with a constant-region primer and V-primer adapter. TCRdb reprocessed the reads via MiXCR and lists one record per CDR3 protein. The table shows 60,000 to 90,000 distinct CDR3 sequences, with more than 25% occurring only once. The time point: before trial treatment. The material sequenced was PBMCs, taken before treatment. Every receptor here comes from a female donor with ovarian cancer.

Worth noting for this clonotype: A far larger clone is a single base away, which makes a read error likely. V gene TRBV6-6 combines with J gene TRBJ2-1; D not certain. The CDR3 spans 12 residues. Germline-derived CDR1 and CDR2 are MNHNY and SVGAGI (reference sequence). V was pared by 6 bases and J by 10 bases, with 13 bases between. The CDR3 DNA reads as TGTGCCAGCAGCCGCGACTTCTACGAGCAGTTCTTC. It is translated as CASSRDFYEQFF.

The table lists this clonotype with many counts. This chain connects TRBV5-1 to TRBJ2-7; D call uncertain. V was trimmed by 7 bases and J by 5 bases, leaving 19 bases between them. Germline CDR1 SGHRS, CDR2 YFSETQ. The CDR3 contains 14 residues. CDR3 nucleotides: TGCGCCAGCTCAGAGTTATCAGTAGACCACGAGCAGTACTTC. Translating gives CASSELSVDHEQYF.

This clonotype was observed many times. J is TRBJ2-6 and V is TRBV11-2; D not certain. Germline V gives CDR1 SGHAT, CDR2 FQNNGV. The CDR3 totals 14 residues. V lost 5 bases to trimming and J lost 3 bases, with 8 bases between them. CDR3 in amino acids: CASSLVLGANVLTF. In nucleotides, the CDR3 is TGTGCCAGCAGCCTCGTCCTTGGGGCCAACGTCCTGACTTTC.

This clonotype was recorded many times. The chain combines TRBV19 with TRBJ1-5; 8 bases agree with TRBD1. The V segment lost 8 bases and the J segment 4 bases; nucleotides outside the gene matches: 7. Germline assignment: CDR1 LNHDA and CDR2 SQIVND (reference sequence). The CDR3 covers 14 residues. CDR3 protein: CASQGTGANQPQHF. The CDR3 coding sequence is TGTGCCAGTCAAGGGACAGGTGCGAATCAGCCCCAGCATTTT.

This clonotype came up many times. This sequence joins TRBV20-1 and TRBJ2-5; D call uncertain. The CDR3 is made up of 16 amino acids. Germline-derived CDR1 and CDR2 are DFQATT and SNEGSKA (reference sequence). V was clipped by 1 base and J by 2 bases, with 17 bases between them. As DNA, the CDR3 is TGCAGTGCTAGAGTCCCCCCCGACTTCTCTCAAGAGACCCAGTACTTC. Translation gives CSARVPPDFSQETQYF.

This clonotype was counted many times. The J gene is TRBJ1-1, the V gene TRBV5-1, with D tentatively TRBD1 (6 bases). Germline-derived CDR1 and CDR2 are SGHRS and YFSETQ. The CDR3 is 14 amino acids. V dropped 0 bases and J dropped 5 bases, with 11 bases sitting between them. The CDR3 region is CASSLVRGETEAFF. The DNA for the CDR3 is TGCGCCAGCAGCTTGGTCAGGGGTGAGACTGAAGCTTTCTTT.

This clonotype has ten or more counts. The chain links TRBV29-1 to TRBJ2-3; 7 nucleotides align to TRBD1. From germline, CDR1 is SQVTM and CDR2 ANQGSEA. The CDR3 contains 14 residues. J lost 0 bases, V lost 2 bases, and 2 bases had no gene match. The CDR3 sequence is CSVEQGDSTDTQYF. The CDR3 nucleotides are TGCAGCGTTGAACAGGGGGACAGCACAGATACGCAGTATTTT.

The chain joins TRBV29-1 to TRBJ2-7; 9 positions agree with TRBD1. Trimming cost V 6 bases and J 2 bases; bases outside gene matches: 11. The CDR3 runs 15 residues. The V gene's germline CDR1 is SQVTM and CDR2 ANQGSEA. This CDR3 reads CSVEPGQGNTYEQYF. The CDR3 nucleotides are TGCAGCGTCGAGCCGGGACAGGGAAATACCTACGAGCAGTACTTC.

This clonotype was counted at least ten times. The chain couples TRBV28 to TRBJ2-3; possibly TRBD2 for D (5 bases). From germline, CDR1 is MDHEN and CDR2 SYDVKM. This CDR3 spans 15 amino acids. The V and J ends lost 2 bases and 2 bases respectively, with 11 bases between them. The CDR3 is CASSLILGATDTQYF. The CDR3 coding sequence is TGTGCCAGCAGTTTAATCCTGGGAGCCACAGATACGCAGTATTTT.

A note on this clonotype: Because the CDR3's place on the DNA is in doubt, the DNA is left out and the CDR3 is given as listed by TCRdb. V usage is TRBV12-3 or TRBV12-4 and J usage is TRBJ2-3; TRBD2 is the table's D call, not checked against the DNA. The CDR3 sequence runs 19 residues, both termini included. CDR3 region: CASSLAGGPDTQYFFFFFF.

The rearrangement joins TRBV29-1 to TRBJ2-2; no definite D call. The CDR3 runs 11 residues. Trimming left V 7 bases short and J 1 base short, with 4 bases between. CDR1 and CDR2 from the germline V gene are SQVTM and ANQGSEA. For the CDR3, the DNA is TGCAGCGGCAGGAACACCGGGGAGCTGTTTTTT. It encodes CSGRNTGELFF.

V and J are TRBV28 and TRBJ1-4; D is perhaps TRBD1 (6 bases). This CDR3 contains 15 residues. V was shortened by 5 bases and J by 5 bases, with 15 bases between the two germline ends. Looked up from germline, CDR1 is MDHEN and CDR2 is SYDVKM. CDR3 bases: TGTGCCAGCAGTACCTACAGGGAGGTAAATGAAAAACTGTTTTTT. This sequence encodes CASSTYREVNEKLFF.

On this clonotype itself: A far bigger clonotype differs at one base, so this is likely a read error. The chain recombines TRBV6-6 with TRBJ1-5; 7 bases are a match to TRBD1. CDR1 and CDR2 from the germline V gene are MNHNY and SVGAGI (reference sequence). The CDR3 contains 15 residues. V lost 6 bases and J lost 2; bases outside the gene matches: 7. The CDR3 coding sequence is TGTGCCAGCAGCTCCAGGGGGGGGCGCAATCAGCCCCAGCATTTT. Translation gives CASSSRGGRNQPQHF.

To note about this clonotype: A read error likely explains this, since a far larger clone differs by one base. The genes are TRBV10-3 and TRBJ1-1; no definite D call. The CDR3 is made up of 14 amino acids. The germline gives CDR1 ENHRY, CDR2 SYGVKD. In nucleotides, the CDR3 is TGTGCCAGCACCCCTCCCGGACTGAACTCTGAAGCTTTCTTT. This codes for CASTPPGLNSEAFF.

V gene TRBV29-1 combines with J gene TRBJ2-1; TRBD2 might be the D (6 bases). The CDR3 runs to 12 residues. Trimming took 3 bases from V and 8 from J, leaving 11 bases between them. CDR1 is SQVTM and CDR2 is ANQGSEA in the germline V gene. In DNA, the CDR3 is TGCAGCGTTGACACTAGCTTCGATGAGCAGTTCTTC. It is translated as CSVDTSFDEQFF.

V usage is TRBV2 and J usage is TRBJ2-7, with 11 positions matching TRBD2. V shed 6 bases, J shed 6 bases, and the junction held 10 bases outside the gene matches. This CDR3 has 15 amino acids. Germline CDR1 and CDR2: SNHLY and FYNNEI. CDR3 sequence (DNA): TGTGCCAGCAGCGGAACTAGCGGGAGCTCCCTCGAGCAGTACTTC. This sequence encodes CASSGTSGSSLEQYF.

This clonotype was seen at least ten times. This sequence joins TRBV14 and TRBJ2-5; D is unclear. The CDR3 covers 12 residues. The ends were cut back, 4 bases at V and 5 bases at J, with 8 bases in the middle. Per the germline V gene, CDR1 is SGHDN and CDR2 is FVKESK. The CDR3 protein is CASSRAVETQYF. The CDR3, as DNA: TGTGCCAGCAGCCGGGCGGTGGAGACCCAGTACTTC. The full variable domain, in which reference TRBV14 and TRBJ2-5 provide the parts outside the CDR3, is EAGVTQFPSHSVIEKGQTVTLRCDPISGHDNLYWYRRVMGKEIKFLLHFVKESKQDESGMPNNRFLAERTGGTYSTLKVQPAELEDSGVYFCASSRAVETQYFGPGTRLLVL.

This clonotype is deemed large. The genes are TRBV6-4 and TRBJ2-5; no clear D gene. V dropped 2 bases and J dropped 1 base, with 8 bases sitting between them. The CDR3 covers 14 residues. Germline loops: CDR1 MRHNA, CDR2 SNTAGT. CDR3 in amino acids: CASSDPRRQETQYF. The DNA of the CDR3 is TGTGCCAGCAGTGACCCACGCCGCCAAGAGACCCAGTACTTC.

This clonotype was detected only a few times. The chain uses TRBV10-3 and TRBJ2-7; D not certain. Germline values: CDR1 ENHRY, CDR2 SYGVKD. The CDR3 length is 12 residues. V was cut by 3 bases and J by 3 bases, with 6 bases left in between. The CDR3: CAISENGYEQYF. CDR3 DNA: TGTGCCATCAGTGAAAATGGCTACGAGCAGTACTTC.

This clonotype came up many times. The J gene is TRBJ2-2, the V gene TRBV19; D is undetermined. V was clipped by 1 base and J by 7 bases, with 13 bases between them. The CDR3 has 15 amino acids. Germline-derived CDR1 and CDR2 are LNHDA and SQIVND (reference sequence). CDR3 sequence (DNA): TGTGCCAGTAGTATAGTGGGTGGCGTCATCGGGGAGCTGTTTTTT. Protein product: CASSIVGGVIGELFF.

The sample holds one count of this clonotype. CDR3 nucleotide sequence: TGTGCCAGCAGCGGGGATTCACCCCTCCACTTT. Encoded protein: CASSGDSPLHF. This chain uses TRBV14 with TRBJ1-6; D is unclear. Trimming shortened V by 5 bases and J by 8 bases, and 4 bases separated the two germline ends. Per germline, CDR1 SGHDN and CDR2 FVKESK. CDR3 size: 11 residues.

This clonotype was detected only once. The chain uses TRBV2 and TRBJ2-3, with D uncertain. The V gene's germline CDR1 is SNHLY and CDR2 FYNNEI. This CDR3 has 13 residues. The V gene lost 5 bases and the J gene lost 3 bases, with 9 bases spanning the gap. CDR3 sequence reads: CASSTRTTDTQYF. CDR3 DNA: TGTGCCAGCAGTACCCGGACGACAGATACGCAGTATTTT.

This clonotype was detected many times. The rearrangement joins TRBV2 to TRBJ2-3; D unresolved. The germline gives CDR1 SNHLY, CDR2 FYNNEI. The CDR3 sequence is 11 residues long. V dropped 5 bases and J dropped 2 bases, with 2 bases sitting between them. CDR3 DNA sequence: TGTGCCAGCAGTTCCACAGATACGCAGTATTTT. This codes for CASSSTDTQYF.

Turning to this clonotype: A far larger clone is just one base off, so this is likely a read error. The CDR3 DNA sequence: TGTGCCAGCGGCTTAGGCACAGGAGGGGTTAGCACAGATACGCAGTATTTT. It yields the protein CASGLGTGGVSTDTQYF. The chain combines TRBV13 with TRBJ2-3, with a possible D match to TRBD2 (6 bases). CDR3 length: 17 amino acids. Germline-derived CDR1 and CDR2 are PRHDT and FYEKMQ (reference sequence).

This clonotype was picked up many times. The chain uses TRBV4-1 and TRBJ2-2; 12 bases line up with TRBD2. Germline assignment: CDR1 MGHRA and CDR2 YSYEKL. J lost 4 bases, V lost 0 bases, and 9 bases had no gene match. This CDR3 is 19 amino acids long. The CDR3, as DNA: TGCGCCAGCAGCCAAGATCGGACTAGCGGGGTATGGGGCACCGGGGAGCTGTTTTTT. Residues: CASSQDRTSGVWGTGELFF.

The V and J genes are TRBV7-8 and TRBJ2-2, with 7 bases lining up with TRBD1. The CDR3 has 16 residues. Trimming took 11 bases from V and 2 from J; bases not matched to a gene: 14. CDR1 is SGHVS and CDR2 is FQNEAQ in the germline V gene. The CDR3 DNA reads TGTGCCGCGCCACGGGGACAGCTCGTTAACACCGGGGAGCTGTTTTTT. Protein product: CAAPRGQLVNTGELFF.

Ten or more counts support this clonotype. The chain carries TRBV5-1 and TRBJ2-3; no clear D. Trimming stripped 6 bases from V and 2 bases from J, with 10 bases between. The V gene's germline CDR1 is SGHRS and CDR2 YFSETQ. CDR3 length: 13 amino acids. The CDR3 region is CASTRAFTDTQYF. Written as DNA, the CDR3 is TGCGCCAGCACTCGGGCCTTCACAGATACGCAGTATTTT.

This clonotype was recorded at least ten times. The chain recombines TRBV19 with TRBJ2-1, with D unclear. Germline lookup yields CDR1 LNHDA and CDR2 SQIVND (reference sequence). With 4 bases removed from V and 6 bases from J, the gap between germline ends came to 13 bases. The CDR3 covers 14 residues. CDR3 nucleotide sequence: TGTGCCAGTAGTAGTATGACTCCCCGCAATGAGCAGTTCTTC. It codes for CASSSMTPRNEQFF. The entire variable domain, with the rest obtained from reference TRBV19 and TRBJ2-1, is as follows: DGGITQSPKYLFRKEGQNVTLSCEQNLNHDAMYWYRQDPGQGLRLIYYSQIVNDFQKGDIAEGYSVSREKKESFPLTVTSAQKNPTAFYLCASSSMTPRNEQFFGPGTRLTVL.

The sample holds many counts of this clonotype. The chain combines TRBV11-2 with TRBJ2-1; 10 bases line up with TRBD2. Germline CDR1 and CDR2: SGHAT and FQNNGV. V was clipped by 4 bases and J by 8 bases; unmatched bases: 8. The CDR3 runs 15 residues. In DNA, the CDR3 is TGTGCCAGCAGCTCCCTCAGCGGGAGGGCCGATGAGCAGTTCTTC. Amino acid sequence: CASSSLSGRADEQFF.

The chain joins TRBV13 to TRBJ2-7, with 9 nucleotides matching TRBD2. CDR3 size: 16 residues. Per the germline V gene, CDR1 is PRHDT and CDR2 is FYEKMQ (reference sequence). V gave up 4 bases and J gave up 2 bases; unmatched junction bases: 9. This chain's CDR3 is CASSSLSGGPTYEQYF. CDR3 coding DNA: TGTGCCAGCAGCTCCCTTAGCGGGGGCCCTACCTACGAGCAGTACTTC.

The chain recombines TRBV6-2 or TRBV6-3 with TRBJ1-5; no firm D call. This CDR3 is 15 amino acids long. Germline-derived CDR1 and CDR2 are MNHEY and SVGEGT. V was trimmed by 2 bases and J by 2 bases, leaving 10 bases between them. CDR3 region: CASSYGQVRNQPQHF. As DNA, the CDR3 is TGTGCCAGCAGTTACGGGCAGGTTCGCAATCAGCCCCAGCATTTT.

The table lists this clonotype with many counts. J is TRBJ2-1 and V is TRBV12-3 or TRBV12-4; D is possibly TRBD2 (6 bases). Trimming took off 8 bases at V and 6 bases at J, with 20 bases between the two ends. The CDR3 consists of 15 residues. Here the CDR3 reads CASGIAVRRGNEQFF. DNA of the CDR3: TGTGCCAGCGGGATAGCGGTCCGACGGGGCAATGAGCAGTTCTTC.